The entry below gives a single T cell receptor (beta chain) sequence along with its context. The data derive from a study of blood T cell repertoires in COVID-19. The overall study: T cells, B-cell-depleted T cells, or PBMCs provided the cDNA or gDNA that served as material.

Germline trimming cut 7 bases from V and 8 bases from J; bases unmatched to any gene: 11. The CDR3 runs 15 residues. Per germline, CDR1 MNHEY and CDR2 SMNVEV (reference sequence). Repertoires were generated with immunoSEQ multiplex PCR, while TCRdb's copy carries only in-frame clones and drops some. The sample shows a few hundred thousand clones, around 83% of them seen only once. This clonotype was obtained from a man between 18 and 29 years old with active or convalescent COVID-19. Input material: peripheral blood. V is TRBV27 and J is TRBJ1-6; TRBD1 matches at 7 bases. The CDR3 nucleotides are TGTGCCAGCACTCCTAGGGGGCAACTCCATTCACCCCTCCACTTT. This gives the protein CASTPRGQLHSPLHF.